These T cell receptor beta chains were read from a single sample in a study of beta chain features in type 1 diabetes. Some clones are missing from TCRdb's copy, which holds only in-frame ones; the method was immunoSEQ multiplex PCR. Found here are hundreds of thousands of clones, around 12% of them singletons; the top ten hold less than 0.02%. Input material: naive CD4+ T cells from blood. These receptors were taken from a man aged 18 to 35 in good health. CDR3s include the opening cysteine and the closing phenylalanine or tryptophan. A D gene is named only where the DNA matches it firmly. Clone size is stated in some rows and not others, as once, few, many or a class when expanded.

TRBJ2-7 | TRBV5-6 | - | few | CASSLLPGYEQYF | TGTGCCAGCAGTTTGCTACCGGGCTACGAGCAGTACTTC
TRBJ2-2 | TRBV30 | TRBD2 | - | CAWSSGGVNTGELFF | TGTGCCTGGAGTTCGGGGGGGGTGAACACCGGGGAGCTGTTTTTT
TRBJ1-5 | TRBV19 | - | - | CASSRTEMNQPQHF | TGTGCCAGTAGTAGGACAGAGATGAATCAGCCCCAGCATTTT
TRBJ2-5 | TRBV7-2 | TRBD2 | few | CASSLQGLAGEGETQYF | TGTGCCAGCAGCTTGCAGGGACTAGCGGGAGAGGGCGAGACCCAGTACTTC
TRBJ2-7 | TRBV6-6 | TRBD2 | - | CASSYGWRDYTYEQYF | TGTGCCAGCAGTTATGGATGGCGGGACTACACCTACGAGCAGTACTTC
TRBJ1-5 | TRBV7-2 | - | - | CASSLSSASNQPQHF | TGTGCCAGCAGCTTAAGCTCTGCTAGCAATCAGCCCCAGCATTTT
TRBJ1-1 | TRBV7-9 | - | - | CASSLQGMTDEAFF | TGTGCCAGCAGCTTACAGGGTATGACTGATGAAGCTTTCTTT
TRBJ1-1 | TRBV19 | TRBD1 | - | CASSILGTGNTEAFF | TGTGCCAGTAGTATTCTTGGGACAGGGAACACTGAAGCTTTCTTT
TRBJ2-3 | TRBV29-1 | - | few | CSVCRTGGEGDTQYF | TGCAGCGTGTGCAGAACCGGAGGAGAGGGAGATACGCAGTATTTT
TRBJ2-1 | TRBV7-2 | TRBD1 | few | CASTPGGTLRGEQFF | TGTGCCAGCACCCCAGGGGGAACTCTACGTGGTGAGCAGTTCTTC
TRBJ1-2 | TRBV9 | - | - | CASSSSGLAASGYTF | TGTGCCAGCAGCTCTTCGGGGTTAGCCGCGAGCGGCTACACCTTC
TRBJ1-2 | TRBV4-1 | - | - | CASSQAAGNYGYTF | TGCGCCAGCAGCCAAGCGGCAGGGAACTATGGCTACACCTTC
TRBJ2-5 | TRBV29-1 | - | many | CSVHSFEETQYF | TGCAGCGTGCACAGCTTCGAGGAGACCCAGTACTTC
TRBJ2-7 | TRBV18 | - | - | CASSPTRDTYEQYF | TGTGCCAGCTCACCTACCCGGGACACTTACGAGCAGTACTTC
TRBJ1-6 | TRBV6-1 | TRBD1 | few | CATDRVGSPLHF | TGTGCCACGGACAGGGTGGGGTCACCCCTCCACTTT
TRBJ1-2 | TRBV7-2 | - | - | CASSTTQGPNHYGYTF | TGTGCCAGCAGCACGACGCAGGGCCCGAATCACTATGGCTACACCTTC
TRBJ2-3 | TRBV25-1 | TRBD1 | few | CASSDPTGSDTQYF | TGTGCCAGCAGTGACCCGACAGGGTCAGATACGCAGTATTTT
TRBJ2-5 | TRBV10-3 | - | few | CAISESVGYRETQYF | TGTGCCATCAGTGAGTCGGTCGGGTACCGAGAGACCCAGTACTTC
TRBJ1-5 | TRBV7-8 | - | few | CASSQDPGDNQPQHF | TGTGCCAGCAGCCAAGACCCGGGGGACAATCAGCCCCAGCATTTT
TRBJ2-7 | TRBV15 | - | few | CATSTQGWDEQYF | TGTGCCACCAGCACACAGGGCTGGGACGAGCAGTACTTC
TRBJ2-7 | TRBV15 | TRBD2 | - | CATSRERGGAYEQYF | TGTGCCACCAGCAGAGAGCGGGGGGGGGCCTACGAGCAGTACTTC
TRBJ2-7 | TRBV7-2 | - | - | CASSLEDLVRYEQYF | TGTGCCAGCAGCTTAGAAGATCTGGTGAGGTACGAGCAGTACTTC
TRBJ1-2 | TRBV28 | TRBD1 | - | CASEPAYTRDRDDYGYTF | TGTGCCAGCGAACCGGCCTACACCCGGGACAGGGACGACTATGGCTACACCTTC
TRBJ2-7 | TRBV6-6 | - | few | CAGRGPYSYEQYF | TGTGCCGGGCGAGGGCCCTACTCCTACGAGCAGTACTTC
TRBJ1-5 | TRBV6-5 | - | - | CASKGGLNQPQHF | TGTGCCAGCAAAGGAGGCCTTAATCAGCCCCAGCATTTT
TRBJ2-2 | TRBV6-5 | TRBD1 | - | CASRTGVSTGELFF | TGTGCCAGCAGGACAGGGGTTTCCACCGGGGAGCTGTTTTTT
TRBJ2-2 | TRBV7-3 | TRBD2 | - | CASSSGTSGSGELFF | TGTGCCAGCAGCTCCGGGACTAGCGGGTCTGGGGAGCTGTTTTTT
TRBJ1-1 | TRBV5-4 | TRBD1 | - | CASRLDRGLTEAFF | TGTGCCAGCAGATTAGACAGGGGCCTCACTGAAGCTTTCTTT
TRBJ1-6 | TRBV4-3 | - | few | CASSQARQNNSPLHF | TGCGCCAGCAGCCAGGCACGACAGAATAATTCACCCCTCCACTTT
TRBJ2-4 | TRBV7-2 | TRBD1 | - | CASSSQGTGLYF | TGTGCCAGCAGCTCCCAGGGGACAGGGCTGTACTTC
TRBJ1-1 | TRBV5-1 | TRBD1 | few | CASSTDRGTEAFF | TGCGCCAGCAGCACCGACAGGGGCACTGAAGCTTTCTTT
TRBJ1-1 | TRBV5-4 | TRBD1 | - | CASSQWTGGIEAFF | TGTGCCAGCAGCCAGTGGACAGGGGGGATTGAAGCTTTCTTT
TRBJ2-7 | TRBV28 | TRBD1 | few | CASSLLYGQGSYEQYF | TGTGCCAGCAGTTTACTTTATGGACAGGGCTCCTACGAGCAGTACTTC
TRBJ2-5 | TRBV6-5 | TRBD2 | few | CASSYSGTSETQYF | TGTGCCAGCAGTTACTCCGGGACTAGCGAGACCCAGTACTTC
TRBJ2-1 | TRBV7-9 | TRBD2 | few | CASSPTSGGDEQFF | TGTGCCAGCAGCCCGACTAGCGGGGGGGATGAGCAGTTCTTC
TRBJ2-7 | TRBV7-9 | - | few | CASSGPRGRDLSYEQYF | TGTGCCAGCAGCGGGCCAAGGGGGAGGGACCTCTCCTACGAGCAGTACTTC
TRBJ2-1 | TRBV7-3 | - | - | CASSRHSSKNEQFF | TGTGCCAGCAGTCGTCATAGTAGCAAGAATGAGCAGTTCTTC
TRBJ1-3 | TRBV9 | TRBD1 | few | CASSATGAGNTIYF | TGTGCCAGCAGCGCGACAGGGGCTGGAAACACCATATATTTT
TRBJ2-7 | TRBV6-1 | TRBD1 | - | CASSDTGTGRYEQYF | TGTGCCAGCAGTGACACCGGGACAGGTCGCTACGAGCAGTACTTC
TRBJ2-5 | TRBV7-2 | TRBD2 | few | CASSLVGGQETQYF | TGTGCCAGCAGCTTAGTGGGGGGGCAAGAGACCCAGTACTTC
TRBJ1-5 | TRBV19 | - | - | CASRPSLGGNQPQHF | TGTGCCAGTAGACCCTCTTTGGGAGGCAATCAGCCCCAGCATTTT
TRBJ1-5 | TRBV7-9 | - | few | CASSPGTSNQPQHF | TGTGCCAGCAGTCCAGGGACATCCAATCAGCCCCAGCATTTT
TRBJ1-5 | TRBV15 | - | - | CATSSLGAQPQHF | TGTGCCACCAGCAGTTTAGGGGCTCAGCCCCAGCATTTT
TRBJ2-1 | TRBV7-9 | - | - | CASSLWQTTYNEQFF | TGTGCCAGCAGCTTATGGCAGACGACATACAATGAGCAGTTCTTC
TRBJ2-7 | TRBV25-1 | TRBD1 | - | CASFVGQAPYEQYF | TGTGCCAGCTTCGTGGGACAGGCTCCCTACGAGCAGTACTTC
TRBJ1-2 | TRBV19 | TRBD1 | few | CASSDRTGDMGYGYTF | TGTGCCAGTAGCGACCGGACAGGGGACATGGGCTATGGCTACACCTTC
TRBJ1-2 | TRBV5-1 | TRBD1 | - | CASSQGQELNYGYTF | TGCGCCAGCAGCCAAGGACAGGAACTTAACTATGGCTACACCTTC